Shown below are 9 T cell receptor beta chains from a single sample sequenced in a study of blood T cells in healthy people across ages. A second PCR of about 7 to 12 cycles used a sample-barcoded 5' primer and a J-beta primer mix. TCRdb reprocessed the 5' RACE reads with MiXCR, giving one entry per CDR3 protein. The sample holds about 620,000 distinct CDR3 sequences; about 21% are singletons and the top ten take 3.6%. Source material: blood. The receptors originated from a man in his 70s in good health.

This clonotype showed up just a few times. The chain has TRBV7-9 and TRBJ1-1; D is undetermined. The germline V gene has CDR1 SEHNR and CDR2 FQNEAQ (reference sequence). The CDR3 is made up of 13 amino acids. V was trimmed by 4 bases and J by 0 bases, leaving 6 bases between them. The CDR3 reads CASSSALNTEAFF. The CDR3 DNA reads TGTGCCAGCAGCTCAGCGCTGAACACTGAAGCTTTCTTT. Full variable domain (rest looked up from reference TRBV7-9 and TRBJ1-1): DTGVSQNPRHKITKRGQNVTFRCDPISEHNRLYWYRQTLGQGPEFLTYFQNEAQLEKSRLLSDRFSAERPKGSFSTLEIQRTEQGDSAMYLCASSSALNTEAFFGQGTRLTVV.

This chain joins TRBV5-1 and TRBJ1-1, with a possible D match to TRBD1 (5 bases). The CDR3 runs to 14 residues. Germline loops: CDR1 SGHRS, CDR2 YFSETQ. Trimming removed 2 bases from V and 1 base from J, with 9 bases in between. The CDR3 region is CASSFTGKNTEAFF. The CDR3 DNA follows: TGCGCCAGCAGCTTTACAGGCAAGAACACTGAAGCTTTCTTT.

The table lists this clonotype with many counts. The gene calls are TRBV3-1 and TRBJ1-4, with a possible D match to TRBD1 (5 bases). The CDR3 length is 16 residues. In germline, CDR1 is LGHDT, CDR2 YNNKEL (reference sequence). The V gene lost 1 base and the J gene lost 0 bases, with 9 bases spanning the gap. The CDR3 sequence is CASSQAGTSTNEKLFF. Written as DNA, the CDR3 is TGTGCCAGCAGCCAAGCAGGGACCTCAACTAATGAAAAACTGTTTTTT.

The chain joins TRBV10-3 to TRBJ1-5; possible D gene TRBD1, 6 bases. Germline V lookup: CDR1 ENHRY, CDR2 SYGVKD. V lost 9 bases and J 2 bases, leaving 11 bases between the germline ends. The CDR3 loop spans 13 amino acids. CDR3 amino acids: CAIQGSGNQPQHF. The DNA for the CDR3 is TGTGCCATACAGGGCTCGGGCAATCAGCCCCAGCATTTT.

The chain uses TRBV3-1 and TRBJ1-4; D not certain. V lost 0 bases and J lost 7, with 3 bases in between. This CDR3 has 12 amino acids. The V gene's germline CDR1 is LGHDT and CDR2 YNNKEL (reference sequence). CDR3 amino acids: CASSQEVEKLFF. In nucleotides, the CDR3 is TGTGCCAGCAGCCAAGAGGTTGAAAAACTGTTTTTT.

The CDR3, as DNA: TGTGCCAGCAGCTTAGACAGGGGCCCGAATCAGCCCCAGCATTTT. As protein: CASSLDRGPNQPQHF. V and J are TRBV7-2 and TRBJ1-5, with 7 bases identical to TRBD1. This CDR3 is 15 amino acids long. V lost 1 base and J lost 4; bases outside the gene matches: 4. Looked up from germline, CDR1 is SGHTA and CDR2 is FQGNSA.

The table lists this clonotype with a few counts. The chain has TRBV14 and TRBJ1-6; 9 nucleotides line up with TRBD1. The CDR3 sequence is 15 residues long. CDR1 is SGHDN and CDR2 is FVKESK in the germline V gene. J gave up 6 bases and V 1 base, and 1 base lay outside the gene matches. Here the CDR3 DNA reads TGTGCCAGCAGCCAAGCGGGACAGGGTAATTCACCCCTCCACTTT. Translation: CASSQAGQGNSPLHF. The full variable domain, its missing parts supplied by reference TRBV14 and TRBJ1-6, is EAGVTQFPSHSVIEKGQTVTLRCDPISGHDNLYWYRRVMGKEIKFLLHFVKESKQDESGMPNNRFLAERTGGTYSTLKVQPAELEDSGVYFCASSQAGQGNSPLHFGNGTRLTVT.

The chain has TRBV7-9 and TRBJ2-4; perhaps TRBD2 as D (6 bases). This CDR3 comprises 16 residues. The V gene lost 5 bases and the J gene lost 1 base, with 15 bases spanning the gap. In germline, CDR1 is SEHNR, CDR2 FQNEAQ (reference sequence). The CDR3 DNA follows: TGTGCCAGCAGCCCCCGGGGAGGATATGCCAAAAACATTCAGTACTTC. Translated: CASSPRGGYAKNIQYF. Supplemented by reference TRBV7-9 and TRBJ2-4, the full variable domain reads DTGVSQNPRHKITKRGQNVTFRCDPISEHNRLYWYRQTLGQGPEFLTYFQNEAQLEKSRLLSDRFSAERPKGSFSTLEIQRTEQGDSAMYLCASSPRGGYAKNIQYFGAGTRLSVL.

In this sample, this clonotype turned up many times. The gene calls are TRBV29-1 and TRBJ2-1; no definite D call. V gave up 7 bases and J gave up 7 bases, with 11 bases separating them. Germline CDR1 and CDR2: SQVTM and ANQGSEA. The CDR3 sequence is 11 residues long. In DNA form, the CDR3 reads TGCAGCGCGAATGAAGGGAATGAGCAGTTCTTC. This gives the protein CSANEGNEQFF.